The 27 T cell receptor beta chains presented below share a single source sample, sequenced in a study of neurological immune-mediated disorders. A single record per CDR3 protein comes from TCRdb applying MiXCR to the 5' RACE reads. The sample has about 80,000 distinct CDR3 sequences; 5.8% are singletons. As to time point: longitudinal time-point 2. Input material: PBMCs. The receptors here all came from a woman aged 55-69 years with multiple sclerosis.

This clonotype occurred many times. The rearrangement links TRBV13 to TRBJ2-1; D might be TRBD1 (6 bases). The V and J ends lost 4 bases and 0 bases respectively, with 10 bases between them. Germline V gene data show CDR1 as PRHDT and CDR2 as FYEKMQ (reference sequence). CDR3 length: 15 residues. CDR3 DNA: TGTGCCAGCAGCTCGACAGGCAACTCCTACAATGAGCAGTTCTTC. It translates to CASSSTGNSYNEQFF.

This clonotype occurred many times. The chain has TRBV10-3 and TRBJ1-5; no clear D gene. The V end was cut by 3 bases, the J end by 2 bases, with 11 bases between. This CDR3 comprises 15 residues. Germline lookup yields CDR1 ENHRY and CDR2 SYGVKD. The CDR3 region is CAISDYITGNQPQHF. The CDR3 coding sequence is TGTGCCATCAGTGATTACATAACGGGCAATCAGCCCCAGCATTTT.

This chain connects TRBV6-5 to TRBJ2-7; 8 bases are a match to TRBD1. This CDR3 is built from 12 residues. The junction had 4 bases not matched to a gene; V was cut back by 6 bases and J by 6 bases. Germline values: CDR1 MNHEY, CDR2 SVGAGI. CDR3 loop: CASRPTGGEQYF. As DNA, the CDR3 is TGTGCCAGCAGACCAACAGGGGGCGAGCAGTACTTC.

Many counts were recorded for this clonotype. The chain links TRBV5-1 to TRBJ2-1, with 7 bases matching TRBD2. This CDR3 is 16 amino acids long. V dropped 0 bases and J dropped 1; count of bases not matched to a gene: 4. Germline loops: CDR1 SGHRS, CDR2 YFSETQ. CDR3: CASSLAAGKSYNEQFF. CDR3 nucleotide sequence: TGCGCCAGCAGCTTGGCAGCGGGGAAATCCTACAATGAGCAGTTCTTC.

This clonotype came up a few times. J is TRBJ1-4 and V is TRBV27; D not certain. This CDR3 has 14 amino acids. Germline CDR1 reads MNHEY; CDR2 reads SMNVEV (reference sequence). Trimming cost V 3 bases and J 8 bases, with 13 bases left between them. CDR3 coding DNA: TGTGCCAGCAGTTTCGAAGGGATTGGAGAAAAACTGTTTTTT. Translating it yields CASSFEGIGEKLFF.

This clonotype has a count of ten or more. V usage is TRBV20-1 and J usage is TRBJ2-1; D is uncertain. CDR3 length: 13 amino acids. Germline assignment: CDR1 DFQATT and CDR2 SNEGSKA (reference sequence). V shed 5 bases and J shed 5 bases, with 13 bases lying between them. CDR3 protein: CSASTPPHNEQFF. The CDR3 DNA is TGCAGTGCTTCTACTCCCCCGCACAATGAGCAGTTCTTC.

This clonotype was recorded many times. The genes are TRBV5-1 and TRBJ2-3; D is uncertain. CDR1 SGHRS and CDR2 YFSETQ come from the germline V gene. This CDR3 region has 12 residues. Trimming stripped 1 base from V and 3 bases from J, with 3 bases between. Here the CDR3 DNA reads TGCGCCAGCAGCTTGACAACAGATACGCAGTATTTT. This translates into CASSLTTDTQYF.

This clonotype has a count of ten or more. The chain uses TRBV2 and TRBJ2-7; a weak D match, TRBD2 (6 bases). Looked up from germline, CDR1 is SNHLY and CDR2 is FYNNEI. This CDR3 region has 19 residues. V was trimmed by 10 bases and J by 0 bases, leaving 31 bases between them. The DNA of the CDR3 is TGTGCCATCGGAAGGACTAAGAAAGGCGCATACCCAAGCTCCTACGAGCAGTACTTC. This gives the protein CAIGRTKKGAYPSSYEQYF. Full variable domain (remainder filled in from reference TRBV2 and TRBJ2-7): EPEVTQTPSHQVTQMGQEVILRCVPISNHLYFYWYRQILGQKVEFLVSFYNNEISEKSEIFDDQFSVERPDGSNFTLKIRSTKLEDSAMYFCAIGRTKKGAYPSSYEQYFGPGTRLTVT.

About this clonotype itself: The germline gene is not matched at one end of the junction; a read error may be the cause. CDR3 in amino acids: CVSSLTAGQETQYF. As DNA, the CDR3 is TGTGTCAGCAGCTTGACGGCAGGGCAAGAGACCCAGTACTTC. V usage is TRBV7-6 and J usage is TRBJ2-5; perhaps TRBD1 as D (5 bases). Germline loops: CDR1 SGHVS, CDR2 FNYEAQ. The CDR3 covers 14 residues.

This clonotype showed up many times. The CDR3 DNA follows: TGTGCCAGCAGCCCCGACATACCTGGGACAGGGTTGAGCTACACCTTC. Translation: CASSPDIPGTGLSYTF. The chain uses TRBV7-6 and TRBJ1-2; 9 positions agree with TRBD1. V shed 5 bases, J shed 9 bases, and the junction held 16 bases outside the gene matches. The V gene's germline CDR1 is SGHVS and CDR2 FNYEAQ. The CDR3 covers 16 residues.

This chain joins TRBV7-6 and TRBJ1-1, with 8 bases fitting TRBD1. Germline V CDR1 and CDR2: SGHVS, FNYEAQ. This CDR3 region has 20 residues. Trimming at V came to 1 base and at J to 1 base, leaving 17 bases not matched to a gene. The CDR3 DNA reads TGTGCCAGCAGCTTAGTTAGTTGGACAGGGTCAGACGCCCGGAACACTGAAGCTTTCTTT. Encoded protein: CASSLVSWTGSDARNTEAFF.

This clonotype was seen ten or more times. The chain is built from TRBV5-1 and TRBJ2-2; 9 bases are a match to TRBD2. V shed 4 bases, J shed 3 bases, and the junction held 10 bases outside the gene matches. Germline-derived CDR1 and CDR2 are SGHRS and YFSETQ. The CDR3 extends over 17 amino acids. The CDR3 loop is CASSREGTSPDTGELFF. Written as DNA, the CDR3 is TGCGCCAGCAGCCGAGAAGGGACTAGCCCCGACACCGGGGAGCTGTTTTTT.

This clonotype came up many times. J is TRBJ1-2 and V is TRBV20-1; unclear D gene. This CDR3 region has 13 residues. The ends were cut back, 6 bases at V and 3 bases at J, with 14 bases in the middle. Germline V gives CDR1 DFQATT, CDR2 SNEGSKA (reference sequence). The CDR3 nucleotides are TGCAGTGCGCGACACACGCGGGACTATGGCTACACCTTC. Translation gives CSARHTRDYGYTF.

In this sample, this clonotype turned up a few times. This chain uses TRBV30 with TRBJ1-5, with D uncertain. The germline CDR1 and CDR2 sequences are GTSNPN and SVGIG (reference sequence). This CDR3 spans 13 amino acids. V lost 1 base to trimming and J lost 5 bases, with 9 bases between them. In nucleotides, the CDR3 is TGTGCCTGGAGTGACATAGGTGATCAGCCCCAGCATTTT. It yields the protein CAWSDIGDQPQHF.

This clonotype was seen ten or more times. The chain links TRBV5-1 to TRBJ1-4, with D unclear. Germline assignment: CDR1 SGHRS and CDR2 YFSETQ. V lost 0 bases, J lost 3 bases, and 6 bases lay in between. CDR3 length: 14 amino acids. The CDR3 DNA reads TGCGCCAGCAGCTTGGAAGCAGCTAATGAAAAACTGTTTTTT. Residues: CASSLEAANEKLFF.

As regards this clonotype: This may stem from a read error, because a much larger clone lies one nucleotide away. This chain joins TRBV20-1 and TRBJ1-4; 7 bases agree with TRBD1. This CDR3 region has 14 residues. The V gene's germline CDR1 is DFQATT and CDR2 SNEGSKA (reference sequence). The CDR3 DNA is TGCAGTGCGCTCCCCGGGACAGCTAATGAAAAACTGTTATTT. Translation: CSALPGTANEKLLF.

This clonotype has ten or more counts. V is TRBV5-1 and J is TRBJ2-5; D perhaps matches TRBD2 (5 bases). CDR3 size: 13 residues. Germline values: CDR1 SGHRS, CDR2 YFSETQ. V lost 4 bases and J lost 4, with 11 bases in between. CDR3 in amino acids: CASSITSRETQYF. The CDR3 DNA sequence: TGCGCCAGCAGCATCACTAGTAGAGAGACCCAGTACTTC.

By frequency in the sample, this clonotype is medium-sized. The rearrangement links TRBV7-2 to TRBJ2-7; TRBD2 matches 13 bases. V dropped 5 bases and J dropped 9; count of bases not matched to a gene: 7. Germline V gene lookup returns CDR1 SGHTA and CDR2 FQGNSA. The CDR3 covers 14 residues. The CDR3 DNA reads as TGTGCCAGCAGCCAGCCTGGACTAGCGGGGGTGCAGTACTTC. It specifies CASSQPGLAGVQYF. Filled out from reference TRBV7-2 and TRBJ2-7, the complete variable domain reads GAGVSQSPSNKVTEKGKDVELRCDPISGHTALYWYRQSLGQGLEFLIYFQGNSAPDKSGLPSDRFSAERTGGSVSTLTIQRTQQEDSAVYLCASSQPGLAGVQYFGPGTRLTVT.

This clonotype was detected ten times or more. The gene calls are TRBV2 and TRBJ2-7; D might be TRBD1 (6 bases). Germline V gene lookup returns CDR1 SNHLY and CDR2 FYNNEI. The CDR3 extends over 13 amino acids. V lost 2 bases, J lost 5 bases, and 10 bases lay in between. As DNA, the CDR3 is TGTGCCAGCAGTGAACAGGGGATGAACGAGCAGTACTTC. Translating it yields CASSEQGMNEQYF.

This clonotype was counted many times. The chain carries TRBV20-1 and TRBJ2-3; 15 bases match TRBD2. The CDR3 contains 18 residues. Unmatched junction bases numbered 10, after V lost 0 bases and J lost 6 bases. Germline values: CDR1 DFQATT, CDR2 SNEGSKA (reference sequence). This CDR3 is CSARDRGLAGGPGDTQYF. CDR3 DNA: TGCAGTGCTAGAGATCGTGGACTAGCGGGGGGGCCTGGGGATACGCAGTATTTT.

This clonotype was observed many times. This rearrangement joins TRBV7-9 to TRBJ2-2; 7 bases are a match to TRBD1. With V trimmed by 7 bases and J by 0 bases, 5 bases remained unmatched. Looked up from germline, CDR1 is SEHNR and CDR2 is FQNEAQ (reference sequence). The length of the CDR3 is 15 residues. CDR3 coding DNA: TGTGCCAGCACCATGGACAGGTCGAACACCGGGGAGCTGTTTTTT. This translates into CASTMDRSNTGELFF.

The table lists this clonotype with a few counts. The chain is built from TRBV27 and TRBJ1-1; tentative D call: TRBD1 (6 bases). This CDR3 region has 14 residues. Germline CDR1 reads MNHEY; CDR2 reads SMNVEV (reference sequence). Trimming left V 5 bases short and J 3 bases short, with 13 bases between. The CDR3 sequence is CASSPGTGYTEAFF. The CDR3 nucleotides read TGTGCCAGCAGTCCGGGAACAGGGTACACTGAAGCTTTCTTT.

This clonotype was counted many times. The genes are TRBV6-2 or TRBV6-3 and TRBJ1-1; D might be TRBD1 (5 bases). The CDR3 is 14 residues long. The V gene lost 2 bases and the J gene lost 1 base, with 8 bases spanning the gap. Germline V gene sequence: CDR1 MNHEY, CDR2 SVGEGT. The CDR3 nucleotides are TGTGCCAGCAGTTACAGGCAGGGGAACACTGAAGCTTTCTTT. This gives the protein CASSYRQGNTEAFF.

There are many counts of this clonotype. V usage is TRBV7-9 and J usage is TRBJ2-7; 9 positions agree with TRBD1. Germline CDR1 is SEHNR and CDR2 is FQNEAQ (reference sequence). The CDR3 has 15 residues. V shed 1 base and J 4 bases; nucleotides not matched to a gene: 5. The CDR3 DNA reads as TGTGCCAGCAGCTTAGTTGGGACAGGGTTTTACGAGCAGTACTTC. This codes for CASSLVGTGFYEQYF.

At least ten counts were recorded for this clonotype. The CDR3 loop is CASLGGNTEAFF. CDR3 DNA sequence: TGTGCCAGCTTAGGGGGCAACACTGAAGCTTTCTTT. The chain uses TRBV3-1 and TRBJ1-1; 7 bases line up with TRBD1. This CDR3 region has 12 residues. Trimming at V came to 8 bases and at J to 2 bases, leaving 2 bases not matched to a gene. Germline loops: CDR1 LGHDT, CDR2 YNNKEL (reference sequence). Filled out from reference TRBV3-1 and TRBJ1-1, the complete variable domain reads DTAVSQTPKYLVTQMGNDKSIKCEQNLGHDTMYWYKQDSKKFLKIMFSYNNKELIINETVPNRFSPKSPDKAHLNLHINSLELGDSAVYFCASLGGNTEAFFGQGTRLTVV.

This clonotype has a count of ten or more. The V gene is TRBV7-6, the J gene TRBJ2-3; perhaps TRBD2 as D (6 bases). Deletions cut 5 bases from V and 1 base from J, with 13 bases between. The germline V gene has CDR1 SGHVS and CDR2 FNYEAQ. The CDR3 runs to 15 residues. CDR3 region: CASSPLARGTDTQYF. The CDR3, as DNA: TGTGCCAGCAGCCCGCTAGCGAGGGGCACAGATACGCAGTATTTT. The variable domain in full, completed from reference TRBV7-6 and TRBJ2-3, reads GAGVSQSPRYKVTKRGQDVALRCDPISGHVSLYWYRQALGQGPEFLTYFNYEAQQDKSGLPNDRFSAERPEGSISTLTIQRTEQRDSAMYRCASSPLARGTDTQYFGPGTRLTVL.

This clonotype came up many times. The chain recombines TRBV9 with TRBJ1-1, with D possibly TRBD1 on 5 matching bases. From germline, CDR1 is SGDLS and CDR2 YYNGEE. The CDR3 consists of 15 residues. With 4 bases removed from V and 0 bases from J, the gap between germline ends came to 13 bases. The CDR3 DNA sequence: TGTGCCAGCAGCCCAACCACAGGTATGAACACTGAAGCTTTCTTT. Its translation: CASSPTTGMNTEAFF.